The 20 T cell receptor beta chains presented below share a single source sample, sequenced in a study of T cell clones after liver transplantation. The repertoire was sequenced with immunoSEQ multiplex PCR; TCRdb's copy has only in-frame clones and lacks some. Of about 76,000 clones detected, less than 85% appear once; the ten largest clones hold 2.8%. The sequencing used CD4+ T cells from blood, collected at the 22-month timepoint. The source is a human patient who received a liver transplant. Some T cells may be graft donor cells.

The chain recombines TRBV6-1 with TRBJ1-2, with 7 positions matching TRBD1. CDR1 and CDR2 (germline): MNHNS, SASEGT. This CDR3 is built from 16 residues. The V gene end was trimmed by 2 bases and the J gene end by 5 bases; junction bases not matched to a gene: 11. The CDR3, as DNA: TGTGCCAGCAGTGAATTCGCAACAGGGGATCGGTATGGCTACACCTTC. Translation: CASSEFATGDRYGYTF.

The rearrangement uses TRBV7-9 and TRBJ2-5, with TRBD2 matching over 8 bases. The V gene end was trimmed by 2 bases and the J gene end by 2 bases; junction bases not matched to a gene: 10. The CDR3 has 17 residues. The germline CDR1 and CDR2 sequences are SEHNR and FQNEAQ (reference sequence). The CDR3 here is CASSLSYWRGEQETQYF. The CDR3 DNA reads TGTGCCAGCAGCTTAAGTTATTGGCGGGGGGAGCAAGAGACCCAGTACTTC.

This rearrangement joins TRBV27 to TRBJ1-2; 8 positions agree with TRBD1. V shed 7 bases and J 8 bases; nucleotides not matched to a gene: 12. The CDR3 sequence is 14 residues long. Per germline, CDR1 MNHEY and CDR2 SMNVEV (reference sequence). The CDR3 spells CASKSSDRAGGYTF. CDR3 DNA: TGTGCCAGCAAGTCTTCGGACAGGGCTGGAGGCTACACCTTC.

The rearrangement uses TRBV29-1 and TRBJ2-1, with TRBD2 as a possible D gene (7 bases). Per the germline V gene, CDR1 is SQVTM and CDR2 is ANQGSEA. CDR3 size: 15 residues. Written as DNA, the CDR3 is TGCAGTGCTGAGGGGGGGCCTCCTAGCTACAATGAGCAGTTCTTC. Its translation is CSAEGGPPSYNEQFF.

The chain joins TRBV5-6 to TRBJ1-2; 8 positions agree with TRBD1. Losses at the gene ends were 4 bases for V and 7 bases for J; bases not matched to a gene: 12. Germline CDR1 and CDR2: SGHDT and YYEEEE. This CDR3 comprises 15 residues. This CDR3 reads CASSVRDRIVSGYTF. CDR3 in DNA: TGTGCCAGCAGCGTACGGGACAGGATAGTCTCTGGCTACACCTTC.

This clone was picked up one time. This chain joins TRBV5-5 and TRBJ1-2; TRBD1 is a possible D gene (5 bases). This CDR3 spans 15 amino acids. Germline V gene lookup returns CDR1 SGHKS and CDR2 YYEKEE (reference sequence). V lost 5 bases, J lost 5 bases, and 19 bases lay in between. CDR3 nucleotides: TGTGCCAGCAGTTTTTTTTGGGACCAGAATTATGGCTACACCTTC. This encodes CASSFFWDQNYGYTF.

The chain recombines TRBV5-8 with TRBJ1-2; unclear D gene. CDR1 is SGHTS, CDR2 YDEGEE, per germline. CDR3 length: 13 amino acids. Trimming stripped 2 bases from V and 4 bases from J, with 9 bases between. This chain's CDR3 is CASSLGRGYGYTF. As DNA, the CDR3 is TGTGCCAGCAGCTTAGGGCGGGGCTATGGCTACACCTTC.

J is TRBJ2-3 and V is TRBV9, with 8 bases matching TRBD1. Germline CDR1 is SGDLS and CDR2 is YYNGEE. The CDR3 is 15 amino acids. V was clipped by 3 bases and J by 9 bases; unmatched bases: 12. For the CDR3, the DNA is TGTGCCAGCAGCGCCGACGGGACAGGCGCAGGGACGCAGTATTTT. Translating gives CASSADGTGAGTQYF.

V usage is TRBV4-1 and J usage is TRBJ2-1; the D gene is possibly TRBD2 (7 bases). Germline assignment: CDR1 MGHRA and CDR2 YSYEKL. The V end lost 4 bases, the J end lost 4 bases, and 17 bases lay between the germline ends. This CDR3 is 16 amino acids long. CDR3: CASSREGGPGYNEQFF. In DNA, the CDR3 is TGCGCCAGCAGCCGAGAGGGGGGGCCGGGATACAATGAGCAGTTCTTC.

The CDR3 loop is CASGLEGPNYGYTF. The DNA for the CDR3 is TGTGCTAGTGGTTTGGAGGGACCTAACTATGGCTACACCTTC. The chain couples TRBV12-5 to TRBJ1-2, with D possibly being TRBD1 (5 bases). This CDR3 is built from 14 residues. V was clipped by 1 base and J by 0 bases, with 6 bases between them. Germline V gene data show CDR1 as LGHNT and CDR2 as FRNRAP.

The rearrangement joins TRBV30 to TRBJ2-5; D is ambiguous. CDR1 is GTSNPN and CDR2 is SVGIG in the germline V gene (reference sequence). The V end lost 3 bases, the J end lost 9 bases, and 17 bases lay between the germline ends. The CDR3 spans 13 residues. CDR3 DNA sequence: TGTGCCTGGAGGCAGCTCGGCTACGAGGCCCAGTACTTC. Amino acids: CAWRQLGYEAQYF.

The chain carries TRBV4-3 and TRBJ2-7; the match to TRBD1 covers 9 bases. Germline assignment: CDR1 LGHNA and CDR2 YSLEER. CDR3 length: 15 amino acids. The junction had 3 bases not matched to a gene; V was cut back by 1 base and J by 2 bases. CDR3 sequence reads: CASSQGTGEAYEQYF. As DNA, the CDR3 is TGCGCCAGCAGCCAAGGGACAGGGGAAGCCTACGAGCAGTACTTC.

The V call is TRBV19, the J call TRBJ1-5; 7 bases are a match to TRBD1. CDR1 is LNHDA and CDR2 is SQIVND in the germline V gene (reference sequence). Germline trimming cut 6 bases from V and 2 bases from J; bases unmatched to any gene: 7. The CDR3 has 15 residues. In DNA, the CDR3 is TGTGCCAGTAGCGGGTTTGGACAGGGCAATCAGCCCCAGCATTTT. Amino acids: CASSGFGQGNQPQHF.

A single count supports this clone. The chain carries TRBV6-6 and TRBJ2-3, with D maybe TRBD1 (5 bases). From germline, CDR1 is MNHNY and CDR2 SVGAGI (reference sequence). Trimming shortened V by 5 bases and J by 3 bases, and 12 bases separated the two germline ends. The CDR3 length is 14 residues. The DNA of the CDR3 is TGTGCCAGCAGTAACGACAGAGATACAGATACGCAGTATTTT. It translates to CASSNDRDTDTQYF.

The gene calls are TRBV5-5 and TRBJ2-7, with a tentative D call TRBD1 (6 bases). Trimming took off 5 bases at V and 5 bases at J, with 20 bases between the two ends. CDR3 length equals 15 residues. Germline loops: CDR1 SGHKS, CDR2 YYEKEE (reference sequence). CDR3 DNA sequence: TGTGCCAGCAGTAGCTACCCGGGACATTCTGACGAGCAGTACTTC. This codes for CASSSYPGHSDEQYF.

This clone occurred a few times. The rearrangement uses TRBV7-3 and TRBJ2-1, with D perhaps being TRBD1 or TRBD2 (5 bases each). CDR3 length equals 14 residues. The V and J ends lost 2 bases and 5 bases respectively, with 10 bases between them. Germline CDR1 SGHTA, CDR2 FQGTGA. CDR3 sequence reads: CASSLSGTNNEQFF. CDR3 DNA sequence: TGTGCCAGCAGCTTATCCGGGACCAACAATGAGCAGTTCTTC.

This clone was detected only once. CDR3 coding DNA: TGTGCCAGCAGCGGCGCTAGCGGGAGGGATCTCCTAGCCAAAAACATTCAGTACTTC. This gives the protein CASSGASGRDLLAKNIQYF. The V gene is TRBV21-1, the J gene TRBJ2-4; the table assigns TRBD2, which was not confirmed against the DNA. TRBV21-1 is recorded as a pseudogene. The CDR3 length is 19 residues.

V and J are TRBV9 and TRBJ1-1; no definite D call. Germline CDR1 reads SGDLS; CDR2 reads YYNGEE. V was shortened by 4 bases and J by 6 bases, with 13 bases between the two germline ends. The CDR3 extends over 13 amino acids. Here the CDR3 DNA reads TGTGCCAGCAGCCCCTTTAAGGGAGCTGAAGCTTTCTTT. This codes for CASSPFKGAEAFF.

The CDR3 protein is CASSPGTLGGTDTQYF. CDR3 DNA sequence: TGTGCCAGCTCACCCGGGACCCTAGGCGGCACAGATACGCAGTATTTT. The chain joins TRBV18 to TRBJ2-3; D possibly matches TRBD1 or TRBD2 (5 bases each). Trimming removed 3 bases at V and 1 base at J, with 14 bases between. Germline loops: CDR1 KGHSH, CDR2 LQKENI. The CDR3 length is 16 residues. The full variable domain, completed using reference TRBV18 and TRBJ2-3, is NAGVMQNPRHLVRRRGQEARLRCSPMKGHSHVYWYRQLPEEGLKFMVYLQKENIIDESGMPKERFSAEFPKEGPSILRIQQVVRGDSAAYFCASSPGTLGGTDTQYFGPGTRLTVL.

V usage is TRBV2 and J usage is TRBJ1-6; D gene ambiguous. CDR1 and CDR2 (germline): SNHLY, FYNNEI. The CDR3 is made up of 14 amino acids. V was cut by 4 bases and J by 6 bases, with 10 bases left in between. DNA for the CDR3: TGTGCCAGCAGTGTGGCCAGATCTAATTCACCCCTCCACTTT. Translating gives CASSVARSNSPLHF. The full variable domain, completed using reference TRBV2 and TRBJ1-6, is EPEVTQTPSHQVTQMGQEVILRCVPISNHLYFYWYRQILGQKVEFLVSFYNNEISEKSEIFDDQFSVERPDGSNFTLKIRSTKLEDSAMYFCASSVARSNSPLHFGNGTRLTVT.